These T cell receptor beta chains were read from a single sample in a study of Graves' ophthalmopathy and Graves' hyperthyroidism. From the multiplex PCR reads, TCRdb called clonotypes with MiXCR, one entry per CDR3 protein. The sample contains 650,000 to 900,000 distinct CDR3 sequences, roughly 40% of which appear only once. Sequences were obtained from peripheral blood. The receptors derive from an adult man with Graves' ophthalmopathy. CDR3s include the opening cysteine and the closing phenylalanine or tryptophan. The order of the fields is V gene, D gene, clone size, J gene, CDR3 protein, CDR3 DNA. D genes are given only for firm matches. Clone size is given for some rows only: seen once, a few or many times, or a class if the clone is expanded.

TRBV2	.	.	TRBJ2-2	CASSADGGTGELFF	TGTGCCAGCAGTGCGGATGGGGGCACCGGGGAGCTGTTTTTT
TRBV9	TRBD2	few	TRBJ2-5	CASSLPQAGIETQYF	TGTGCCAGCAGCCTCCCCCAAGCGGGAATTGAGACCCAGTACTTC
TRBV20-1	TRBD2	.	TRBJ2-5	CSARDGSPAGGPRRQETQYF	TGCAGTGCTAGAGATGGGTCACCAGCGGGAGGGCCGAGGCGCCAAGAGACCCAGTACTTC
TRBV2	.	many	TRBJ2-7	CASRLLKGLGHEQYF	TGTGCCAGCAGGCTCCTCAAGGGGCTAGGCCACGAGCAGTACTTC
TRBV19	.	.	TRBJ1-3	CASSYGRVSGNTIYF	TGTGCCAGTAGTTACGGACGCGTCTCTGGAAACACCATATATTTT
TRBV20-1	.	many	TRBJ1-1	CSATLTVLNTEAFF	TGCAGTGCAACCTTGACAGTCCTAAACACTGAAGCTTTCTTT
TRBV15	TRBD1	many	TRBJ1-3	CATSSGRWGQARSGNTIYF	TGTGCCACCAGCAGTGGACGTTGGGGACAGGCCCGCTCTGGAAACACCATATATTTT
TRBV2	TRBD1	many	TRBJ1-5	CASDRGNQPQHF	TGTGCCAGCGACAGGGGCAATCAGCCCCAGCATTTT
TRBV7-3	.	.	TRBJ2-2	CASSPYEGRSNTGELFF	TGTGCCAGCAGCCCTTATGAGGGTAGATCGAACACCGGGGAGCTGTTTTTT
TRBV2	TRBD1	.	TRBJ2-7	CAARTGGNEQYF	TGTGCCGCCAGGACAGGGGGTAACGAGCAGTACTTC
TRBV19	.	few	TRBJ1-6	CASLEGSYNSPLHF	TGTGCCAGTCTTGAGGGCTCCTATAATTCACCCCTCCACTTT
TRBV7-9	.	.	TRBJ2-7	CASSYLGRPLEQYF	TGTGCCAGCAGTTACTTGGGACGGCCGCTCGAGCAGTACTTC
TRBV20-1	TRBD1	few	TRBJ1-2	CSATRDSRNYGYTF	TGCAGTGCTACCCGGGACAGCCGTAACTATGGCTACACCTTC
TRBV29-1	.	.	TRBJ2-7	CSVPGAYEQYF	TGCAGCGTTCCGGGGGCCTACGAGCAGTACTTC
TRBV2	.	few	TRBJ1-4	CASRRGASTTNEKLFF	TGTGCCAGCAGAAGGGGGGCGTCGACTACTAATGAAAAACTGTTTTTT
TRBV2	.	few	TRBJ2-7	CASSSWGAYEQYF	TGTGCCAGCAGCTCGTGGGGCGCATACGAGCAGTACTTC
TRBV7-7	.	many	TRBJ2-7	CASSLAGRSEQYF	TGTGCTAGCAGCTTAGCAGGGCGGTCGGAGCAGTACTTC
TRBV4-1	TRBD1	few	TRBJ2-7	CASSQTDRGSYEQYF	TGCGCCAGCAGCCAAACGGACAGGGGGTCGTACGAGCAGTACTTC
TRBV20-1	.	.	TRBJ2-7	CSAPNPERGRDEQYF	TGCAGTGCCCCCAACCCCGAGAGGGGGAGGGACGAGCAGTACTTC
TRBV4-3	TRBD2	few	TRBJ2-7	CASSQDFNAGVRYEQYF	TGCGCCAGCAGCCAAGATTTTAATGCGGGAGTAAGGTACGAGCAGTACTTC
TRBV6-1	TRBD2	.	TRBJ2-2	CASSEGGNTGELVF	TGTGCCAGCAGTGAGGGAGGGAACACCGGGGAGCTGGTTTTT
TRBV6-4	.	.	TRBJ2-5	CASSPLEGETQYF	TGTGCCAGCAGCCCCTTAGAGGGAGAGACCCAGTACTTC
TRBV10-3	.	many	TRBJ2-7	CAIWGGESAQRGEQYF	TGTGCCATCTGGGGGGGCGAGAGCGCGCAGAGGGGCGAGCAGTACTTC
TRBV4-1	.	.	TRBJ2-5	CASSQDQTQETQYF	TGCGCCAGCAGCCAAGATCAAACCCAAGAGACCCAGTACTTC
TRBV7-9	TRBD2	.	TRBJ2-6	CASSVQREADVLTF	TGTGCCAGCAGCGTACAGCGGGAGGCGGACGTCCTGACTTTC
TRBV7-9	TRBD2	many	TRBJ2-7	CASSLGSGIVSYEQYF	TGTGCCAGCAGCTTGGGTAGCGGGATCGTGTCCTACGAGCAGTACTTC
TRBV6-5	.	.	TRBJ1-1	CASSYPKVGAFF	TGTGCCAGCAGTTACCCCAAAGTGGGAGCTTTCTTT
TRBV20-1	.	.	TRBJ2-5	CSAISWGGVETQYF	TGCAGTGCGATCAGCTGGGGGGGCGTTGAGACCCAGTACTTC
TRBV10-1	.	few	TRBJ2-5	CASSESVRETQYF	TGCGCCAGCAGTGAGTCTGTCCGGGAGACCCAGTACTTC
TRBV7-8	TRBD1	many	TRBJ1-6	CASSPDRVSAPLHF	TGTGCCAGCAGCCCCGACAGGGTGTCGGCACCCCTCCACTTT
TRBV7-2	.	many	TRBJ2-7	CASSSQVGRYEQYF	TGTGCCAGCAGCTCCCAAGTCGGACGGTACGAGCAGTACTTC
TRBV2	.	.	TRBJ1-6	CAGSEGAGTNSPLHF	TGTGCCGGCAGTGAAGGAGCAGGGACTAATTCACCCCTCCACTTT
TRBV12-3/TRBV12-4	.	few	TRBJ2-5	CASSRGTLINFQETQYF	TGTGCCAGCAGTAGGGGGACACTGATTAATTTCCAAGAGACCCAGTACTTC
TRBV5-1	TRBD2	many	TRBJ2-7	CASTPTPGAGRTYEQYF	TGCGCCAGCACCCCCACGCCCGGGGCCGGGAGGACATACGAGCAGTACTTC
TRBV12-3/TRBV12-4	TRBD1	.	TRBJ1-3	CASSFTGGGNTIYF	TGTGCCAGCAGCTTCACAGGGGGGGGAAACACCATATATTTT
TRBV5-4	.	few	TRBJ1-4	CASSRDLGNANEKLFF	TGTGCCAGCAGCCGGGATCTGGGGAATGCTAATGAAAAACTGTTTTTT
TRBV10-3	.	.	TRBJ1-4	CATHAGGTKLF	TGTGCCACACATGCGGGAGGGACAAAGCTTTTT
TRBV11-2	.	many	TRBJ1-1	CASSLVGSEGTEAFF	TGTGCCAGCAGCTTAGTGGGCAGTGAGGGGACTGAAGCTTTCTTT
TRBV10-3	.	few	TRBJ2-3	CAISDIRATDTQYF	TGTGCCATCAGTGACATCAGGGCCACAGATACGCAGTATTTT
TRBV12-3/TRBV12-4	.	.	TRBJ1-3	CASSGSSYGYTIYF	TGTGCCAGCAGCGGATCGTCCTATGGCTACACCATATATTTT
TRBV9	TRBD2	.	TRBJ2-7	CASSGPGGRDEQYF	TGTGCCAGCAGCGGCCCTGGGGGGAGGGACGAGCAGTACTTC
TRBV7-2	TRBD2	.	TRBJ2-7	CASSPARTSGNDEQYF	TGTGCCAGCAGCCCAGCCAGGACTAGCGGGAATGACGAGCAGTACTTC
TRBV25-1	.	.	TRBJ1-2	CASKGSGAITNYGYTF	TGTGCCAGCAAGGGGTCAGGGGCCATAACTAACTATGGCTACACCTTC
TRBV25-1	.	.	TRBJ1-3	CASSEALLSGNTIYF	TGTGCCAGCAGTGAAGCGCTTCTCTCTGGAAACACCATATATTTT
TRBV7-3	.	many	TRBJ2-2	CASSPLSTGELFF	TGTGCCAGCAGCCCCCTGAGCACCGGGGAGCTGTTTTTT
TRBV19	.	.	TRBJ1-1	CASSSPSGRGRLNTEAFF	TGTGCCAGCAGCTCCCCCTCGGGTCGGGGACGGTTAAACACTGAAGCTTTCTTT
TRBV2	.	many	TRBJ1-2	CASSPGRINYGYTF	TGTGCCAGCAGCCCGGGACGGATTAACTATGGCTACACCTTC
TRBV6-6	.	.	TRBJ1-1	CASSYKDRAEAFF	TGTGCCAGCAGTTACAAGGATAGGGCTGAAGCTTTCTTT
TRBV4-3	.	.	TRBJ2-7	CASSHVGQGRSYEQYF	TGCGCCAGCAGCCATGTTGGTCAGGGAAGATCCTACGAGCAGTACTTC
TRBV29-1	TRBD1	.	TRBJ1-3	CSVGQGANGYTIYF	TGCAGCGTTGGACAGGGGGCGAATGGCTACACCATATATTTT
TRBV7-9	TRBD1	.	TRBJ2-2	CASSFQTGGTGELFF	TGTGCCAGCAGCTTCCAGACAGGGGGGACCGGGGAGCTGTTTTTT
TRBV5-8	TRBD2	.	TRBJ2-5	CASSLSSGEETQYF	TGTGCCAGCAGCTTGTCTAGCGGGGAAGAGACCCAGTACTTC
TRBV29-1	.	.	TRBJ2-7	CSVGHGDFYEQYF	TGCAGCGTTGGTCACGGAGACTTCTACGAGCAGTACTTC